This is a list of T cell receptor beta chains from one sample in a study of regulatory T cells in long-lasting Graves disease. TCRdb re-called the multiplex PCR reads with MiXCR, one entry per CDR3 protein. The sample lists 350,000 to 500,000 distinct CDR3 sequences; around 17% were seen once. This same sample was also part of a study on T cells in Graves' hyperthyroidism and ophthalmopathy.

This material consisted of peripheral blood mononuclear cells (PBMCs), taken at new diagnosis, from a patient treated with antithyroid drugs. The receptors shown here come from a woman aged 18-29 years with Graves disease. Each CDR3 is given with its conserved first and last residue. Fields, in order: D gene, clone size, J gene, V gene, CDR3 DNA, CDR3 protein. D genes are given only for firm matches. Clone size, where shown, is once, few, many, or a class for clones that have expanded.

d_call: -
clone_size: many
j_call: TRBJ2-7
v_call: TRBV20-1
cdr3_nt: TGCAGTGCTAGTTATAGCTCTGGTAACTACGAGCAGTACTTC
cdr3_aa: CSASYSSGNYEQYF

d_call: -
clone_size: -
j_call: TRBJ1-4
v_call: TRBV7-2
cdr3_nt: TGTGCCAGCAGCCCAAGGCCGGGGGGAGATGAAAAACTGTTTTTT
cdr3_aa: CASSPRPGGDEKLFF

d_call: -
clone_size: -
j_call: TRBJ1-5
v_call: TRBV30
cdr3_nt: TGTGCCTCCGCAACGGGGAGAGGTAATCAGCCCCAGCATTTT
cdr3_aa: CASATGRGNQPQHF

d_call: TRBD1
clone_size: few
j_call: TRBJ2-7
v_call: TRBV28
cdr3_nt: TGTGCCAGCAGTTCGCCCGGGACAGGATGGAACGAGCAGTACTTC
cdr3_aa: CASSSPGTGWNEQYF

d_call: -
clone_size: -
j_call: TRBJ1-6
v_call: TRBV18
cdr3_nt: TGTGCCAGCTCACTGTCGACAGAGTATAATTCACCCCTCCACTTT
cdr3_aa: CASSLSTEYNSPLHF

d_call: -
clone_size: -
j_call: TRBJ2-4
v_call: TRBV28
cdr3_nt: TGTGCCACCCTAGGAGCCCTTGGGAACATTCAGTACTTC
cdr3_aa: CATLGALGNIQYF

d_call: -
clone_size: many
j_call: TRBJ2-1
v_call: TRBV7-8
cdr3_nt: TGTGCCAGCAGCCCCCAGCGGTCCTCCTACAATGAGCAGTTCTTC
cdr3_aa: CASSPQRSSYNEQFF

d_call: -
clone_size: few
j_call: TRBJ2-2
v_call: TRBV3-1
cdr3_nt: TGTGCCAGCAGCCAAGTTCAGCCCGGGGAGCTGTTTTTT
cdr3_aa: CASSQVQPGELFF

d_call: -
clone_size: many
j_call: TRBJ2-4
v_call: TRBV28
cdr3_nt: TGTGCCAGCACTTCGAGGGATCTAGCCAAAAACATTCAGTACTTC
cdr3_aa: CASTSRDLAKNIQYF

d_call: -
clone_size: -
j_call: TRBJ1-3
v_call: TRBV6-9
cdr3_nt: TGTGCCAGCAGTTACGGGTCAGGGCCTGGAAACACCATATATTTT
cdr3_aa: CASSYGSGPGNTIYF

d_call: TRBD2
clone_size: once
j_call: TRBJ2-5
v_call: TRBV11-2
cdr3_nt: TGTGCCAGCAGCAAAGTACCGGGACTAGCGGGAGAGGGGGAGACCCAGTACTTC
cdr3_aa: CASSKVPGLAGEGETQYF

d_call: -
clone_size: many
j_call: TRBJ2-5
v_call: TRBV6-2/TRBV6-3
cdr3_nt: TGTGCCAGCAGTTACCGGCCACAAGAGACCCAGTACTTC
cdr3_aa: CASSYRPQETQYF

d_call: TRBD2
clone_size: -
j_call: TRBJ2-3
v_call: TRBV20-1
cdr3_nt: TGCAGTGCTACCCCGGGACTAGCGGGAGTGCTAGATACGCAGTATTTT
cdr3_aa: CSATPGLAGVLDTQYF

d_call: TRBD2
clone_size: many
j_call: TRBJ2-1
v_call: TRBV6-1
cdr3_nt: TGTGCCAGCTCCCCCTTAGCGGGAGAATCAAAGTTCTTC
cdr3_aa: CASSPLAGESKFF

d_call: TRBD2
clone_size: many
j_call: TRBJ2-3
v_call: TRBV7-2
cdr3_nt: TGTGCCAGCAGCTTAAAGGGACTAGCGGGAGGCTCCTCTAGCACAGATACGCAGTATTTT
cdr3_aa: CASSLKGLAGGSSSTDTQYF

d_call: -
clone_size: many
j_call: TRBJ2-7
v_call: TRBV7-9
cdr3_nt: TGTGCCAGCAGCAACCCCAAGGCGCAGGGCTACGAGCAGTACTTC
cdr3_aa: CASSNPKAQGYEQYF

d_call: -
clone_size: many
j_call: TRBJ2-1
v_call: TRBV24-1
cdr3_nt: TGTGCCACCAGAAACAGGTGGGGTGAGCAGTTCTTC
cdr3_aa: CATRNRWGEQFF

d_call: -
clone_size: few
j_call: TRBJ2-7
v_call: TRBV20-1
cdr3_nt: TGCAGTGCTAGTACGACGGGGTTTTCCTACGAGCAGTACTTC
cdr3_aa: CSASTTGFSYEQYF

d_call: -
clone_size: once
j_call: TRBJ1-1
v_call: TRBV6-5
cdr3_nt: TGTGCCAGCAGTTACTCCCCCCCCTCCGGGACTGAAGCTTTCTTT
cdr3_aa: CASSYSPPSGTEAFF

d_call: TRBD1
clone_size: many
j_call: TRBJ2-3
v_call: TRBV10-3
cdr3_nt: TGTGCCATCGAGGGGACAGGCACAGATACGCAGTATTTT
cdr3_aa: CAIEGTGTDTQYF

d_call: TRBD2
clone_size: many
j_call: TRBJ2-1
v_call: TRBV7-3
cdr3_nt: TGTGCCAGCAGCTACCCAAACCGGACTAGCAAGAAAGGAGCCATCTACAATGAGCAGTTCTTC
cdr3_aa: CASSYPNRTSKKGAIYNEQFF

d_call: TRBD2
clone_size: -
j_call: TRBJ2-1
v_call: TRBV7-9
cdr3_nt: TGTGCCAGCAGCCCCGGGACTAGCGGGAGTTCTGAGCAGTTCTTC
cdr3_aa: CASSPGTSGSSEQFF